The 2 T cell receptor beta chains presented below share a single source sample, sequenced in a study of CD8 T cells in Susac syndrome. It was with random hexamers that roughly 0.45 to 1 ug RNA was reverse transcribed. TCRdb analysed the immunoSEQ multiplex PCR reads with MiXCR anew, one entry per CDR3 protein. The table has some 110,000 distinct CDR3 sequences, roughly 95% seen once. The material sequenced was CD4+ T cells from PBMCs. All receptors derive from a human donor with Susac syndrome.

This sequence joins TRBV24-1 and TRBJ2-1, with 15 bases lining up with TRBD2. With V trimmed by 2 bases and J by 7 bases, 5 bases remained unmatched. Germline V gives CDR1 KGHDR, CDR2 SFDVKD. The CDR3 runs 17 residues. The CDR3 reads CATSDSAGLAGGNEQFF. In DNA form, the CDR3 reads TGTGCCACCAGTGATTCAGCGGGACTAGCGGGAGGTAATGAGCAGTTCTTC.

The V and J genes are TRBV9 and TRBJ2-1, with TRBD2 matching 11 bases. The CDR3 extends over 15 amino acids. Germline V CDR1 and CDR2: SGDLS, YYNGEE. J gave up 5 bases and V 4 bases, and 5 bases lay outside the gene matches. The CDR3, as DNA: TGTGCCAGCAGCCCATGGGGACTAGCGGACAATGAGCAGTTCTTC. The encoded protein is CASSPWGLADNEQFF.